This T cell receptor beta chain is from a study of T cells in Graves' hyperthyroidism and ophthalmopathy. Overall study findings and caveats: Ophthalmopathy and stable hyperthyroidism were told apart by a 13 V-J model.

Graves' hyperthyroidism qualified as stable when ophthalmopathy did not progress within 18 months. Diagnosis rested on symptoms, serum thyroxine and TRAb, thyroid ultrasound, and orbital computed tomography. The germline gives CDR1 SGHTA, CDR2 FQGNSA. The CDR3 has 15 residues. After removal of 5 bases from V and 3 bases from J, the junction contained 8 bases not matched to a gene. RNA transcripts gave rise to amplified TCR beta CDR3 regions. The HTBI primer set drove a first-round RT-PCR of the TCR CDR3. A single record per CDR3 protein comes from TCRdb applying MiXCR to the multiplex PCR reads. The sample lists about 840,000 distinct CDR3 sequences, 38% occurring once. In its sample, this clonotype was seen a few times. The target antigen is unknown.

The sample comprised blood. This rearrangement joins TRBV7-2 to TRBJ2-7, with 9 nucleotides matching TRBD2. The origin of this receptor is a man aged 18 to 30 with Graves' hyperthyroidism. The CDR3 is CASSPSTSGVYEQYF. In DNA, the CDR3 is TGTGCCAGCAGCCCCTCGACTAGCGGAGTCTACGAGCAGTACTTC.